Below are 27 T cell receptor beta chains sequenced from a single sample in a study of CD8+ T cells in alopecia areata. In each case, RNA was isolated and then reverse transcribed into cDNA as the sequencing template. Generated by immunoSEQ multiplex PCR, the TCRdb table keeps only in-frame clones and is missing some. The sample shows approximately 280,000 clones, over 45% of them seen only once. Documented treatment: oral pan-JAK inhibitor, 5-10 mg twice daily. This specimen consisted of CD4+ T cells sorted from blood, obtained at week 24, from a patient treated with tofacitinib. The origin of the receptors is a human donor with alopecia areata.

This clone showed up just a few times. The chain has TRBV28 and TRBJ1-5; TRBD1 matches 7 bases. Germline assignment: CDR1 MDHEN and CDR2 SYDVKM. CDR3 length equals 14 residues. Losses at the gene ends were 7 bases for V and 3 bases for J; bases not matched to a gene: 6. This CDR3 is CASTTGQYNQPQHF. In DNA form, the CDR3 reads TGTGCCAGCACCACGGGACAGTACAATCAGCCCCAGCATTTT.

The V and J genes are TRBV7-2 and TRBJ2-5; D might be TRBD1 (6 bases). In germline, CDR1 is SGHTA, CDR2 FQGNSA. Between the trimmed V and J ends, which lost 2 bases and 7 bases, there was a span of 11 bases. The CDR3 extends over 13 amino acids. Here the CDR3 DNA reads TGTGCCAGCAGCTTACCAGGGGTGGGGACCCAGTACTTC. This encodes CASSLPGVGTQYF.

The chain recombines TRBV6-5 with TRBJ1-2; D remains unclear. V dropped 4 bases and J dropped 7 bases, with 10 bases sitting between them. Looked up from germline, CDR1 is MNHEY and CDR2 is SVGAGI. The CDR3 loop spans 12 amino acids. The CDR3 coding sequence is TGTGCCAGCAGTTCCCGGGAAAGTGGCTACACCTTC. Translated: CASSSRESGYTF.

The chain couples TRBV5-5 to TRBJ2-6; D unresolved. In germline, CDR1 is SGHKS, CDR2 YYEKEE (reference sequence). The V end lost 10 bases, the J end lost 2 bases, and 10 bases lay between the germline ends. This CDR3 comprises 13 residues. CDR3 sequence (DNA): TGTGCCCTCGGAGAGCCTGGGGCCAACGTCCTGACTTTC. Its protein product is CALGEPGANVLTF.

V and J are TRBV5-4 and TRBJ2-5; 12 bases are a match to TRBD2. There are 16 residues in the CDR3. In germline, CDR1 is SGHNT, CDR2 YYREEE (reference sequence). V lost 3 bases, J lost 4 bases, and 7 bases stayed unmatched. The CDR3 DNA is TGTGCCAGCAGCTCCCGACTAGCGGGGGTCACAGAGACCCAGTACTTC. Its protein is CASSSRLAGVTETQYF.

CDR3 coding DNA: TGCAGCGTTGTACTAGCGGGGGGCAGAGATACGCAGTATTTT. As protein: CSVVLAGGRDTQYF. J is TRBJ2-3 and V is TRBV29-1; TRBD2 aligns across 12 bases. After removal of 4 bases from V and 5 bases from J, the junction contained 4 bases not matched to a gene. Germline V gene sequence: CDR1 SQVTM, CDR2 ANQGSEA. The CDR3 spans 14 residues.

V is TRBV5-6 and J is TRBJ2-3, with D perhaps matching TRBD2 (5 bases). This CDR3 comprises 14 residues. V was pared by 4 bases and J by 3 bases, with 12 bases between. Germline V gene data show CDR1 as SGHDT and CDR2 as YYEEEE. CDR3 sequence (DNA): TGTGCCAGCAGCCCGTGGACTCTTACAGATACGCAGTATTTT. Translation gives CASSPWTLTDTQYF.

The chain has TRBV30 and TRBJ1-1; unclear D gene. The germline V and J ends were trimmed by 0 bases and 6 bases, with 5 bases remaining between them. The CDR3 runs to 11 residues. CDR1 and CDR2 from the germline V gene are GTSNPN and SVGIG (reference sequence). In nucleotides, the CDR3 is TGTGCCTGGAGTGTAGTCGCTGAAGCTTTCTTT. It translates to CAWSVVAEAFF. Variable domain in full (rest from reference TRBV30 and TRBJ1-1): SQTIHQWPATLVQPVGSPLSLECTVEGTSNPNLYWYRQAAGRGLQLLFYSVGIGQISSEVPQNLSASRPQDRQFILSSKKLLLSDSGFYLCAWSVVAEAFFGQGTRLTVV.

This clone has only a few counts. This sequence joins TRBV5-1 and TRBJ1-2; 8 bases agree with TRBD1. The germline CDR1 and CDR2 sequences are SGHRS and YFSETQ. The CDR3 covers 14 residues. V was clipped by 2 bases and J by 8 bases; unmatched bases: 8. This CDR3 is CASSFGTGNGGYTF. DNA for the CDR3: TGCGCCAGCAGCTTCGGGACAGGTAACGGCGGCTACACCTTC.

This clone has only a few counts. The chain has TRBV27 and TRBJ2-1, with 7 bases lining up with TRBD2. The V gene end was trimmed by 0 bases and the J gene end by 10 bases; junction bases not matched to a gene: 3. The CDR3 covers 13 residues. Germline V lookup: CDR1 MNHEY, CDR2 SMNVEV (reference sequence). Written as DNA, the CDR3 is TGTGCCAGCAGTTTATCGGGGGGGAGGGAGCAGTTCTTC. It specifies CASSLSGGREQFF.

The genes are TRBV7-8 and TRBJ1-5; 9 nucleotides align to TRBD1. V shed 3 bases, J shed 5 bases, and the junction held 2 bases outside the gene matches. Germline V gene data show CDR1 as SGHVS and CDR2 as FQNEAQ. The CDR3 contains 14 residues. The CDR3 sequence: CASSLGQGYQPQHF. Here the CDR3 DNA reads TGTGCCAGCAGCTTGGGACAGGGCTATCAGCCCCAGCATTTT.

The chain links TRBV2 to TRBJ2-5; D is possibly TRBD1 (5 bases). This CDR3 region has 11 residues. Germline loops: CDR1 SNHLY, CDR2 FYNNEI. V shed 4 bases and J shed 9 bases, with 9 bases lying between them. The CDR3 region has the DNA TGTGCCAGCAGTGGAAAGGGGTCCCAGTACTTC. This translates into CASSGKGSQYF.

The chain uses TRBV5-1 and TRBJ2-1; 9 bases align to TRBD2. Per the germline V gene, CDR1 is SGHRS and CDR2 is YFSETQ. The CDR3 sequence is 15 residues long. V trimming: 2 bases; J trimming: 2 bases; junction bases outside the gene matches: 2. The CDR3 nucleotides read TGCGCCAGCAGCTTAGGGACTAGCACCTACAATGAGCAGTTCTTC. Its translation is CASSLGTSTYNEQFF.

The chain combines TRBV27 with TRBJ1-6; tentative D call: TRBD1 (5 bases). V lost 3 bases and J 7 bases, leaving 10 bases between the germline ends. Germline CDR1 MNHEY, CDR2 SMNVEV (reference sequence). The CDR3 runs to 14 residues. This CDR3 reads CASSFRAGNSPLHF. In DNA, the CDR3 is TGTGCCAGCAGTTTTCGGGCAGGGAATTCACCCCTCCACTTT.

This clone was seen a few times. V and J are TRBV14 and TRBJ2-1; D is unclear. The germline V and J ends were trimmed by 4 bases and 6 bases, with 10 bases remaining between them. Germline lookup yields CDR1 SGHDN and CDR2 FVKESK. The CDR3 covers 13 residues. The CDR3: CASSRLLPNEQFF. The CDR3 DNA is TGTGCCAGCAGCCGCCTACTTCCCAATGAGCAGTTCTTC.

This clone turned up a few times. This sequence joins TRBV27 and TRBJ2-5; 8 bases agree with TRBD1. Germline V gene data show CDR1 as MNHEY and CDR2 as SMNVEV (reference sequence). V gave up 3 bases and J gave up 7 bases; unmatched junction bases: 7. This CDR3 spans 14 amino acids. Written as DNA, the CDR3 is TGTGCCAGCAGTTTGCTCGGACAGGGCGGGACCCAGTACTTC. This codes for CASSLLGQGGTQYF.

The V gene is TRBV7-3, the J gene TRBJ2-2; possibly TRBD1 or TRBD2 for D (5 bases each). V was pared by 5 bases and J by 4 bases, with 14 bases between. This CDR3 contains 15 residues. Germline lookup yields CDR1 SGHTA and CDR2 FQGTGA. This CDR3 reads CASSRDWGTTGELFF. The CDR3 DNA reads TGTGCCAGCAGCAGGGATTGGGGGACCACCGGGGAGCTGTTTTTT.

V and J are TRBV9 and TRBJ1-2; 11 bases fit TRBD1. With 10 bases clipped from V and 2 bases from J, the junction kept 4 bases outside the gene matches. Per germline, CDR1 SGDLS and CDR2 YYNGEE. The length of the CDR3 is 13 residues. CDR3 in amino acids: CASGTGGNYGYTF. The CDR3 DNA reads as TGTGCCTCCGGGACAGGGGGAAACTATGGCTACACCTTC.

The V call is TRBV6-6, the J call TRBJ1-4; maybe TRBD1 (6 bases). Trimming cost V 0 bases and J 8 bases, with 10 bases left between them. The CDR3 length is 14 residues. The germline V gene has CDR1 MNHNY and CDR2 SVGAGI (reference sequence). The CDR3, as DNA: TGTGCCAGCAGTTACTCCTTCGACAGGGAAAAACTGTTTTTT. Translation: CASSYSFDREKLFF.

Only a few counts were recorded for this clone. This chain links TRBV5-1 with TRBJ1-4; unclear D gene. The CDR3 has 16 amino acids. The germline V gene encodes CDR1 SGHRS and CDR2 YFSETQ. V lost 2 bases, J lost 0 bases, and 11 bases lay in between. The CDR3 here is CASSFLGGPTNEKLFF. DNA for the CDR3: TGCGCCAGCAGCTTCCTTGGCGGACCAACTAATGAAAAACTGTTTTTT. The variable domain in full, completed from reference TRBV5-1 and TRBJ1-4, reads KAGVTQTPRYLIKTRGQQVTLSCSPISGHRSVSWYQQTPGQGLQFLFEYFSETQRNKGNFPGRFSGRQFSNSRSEMNVSTLELGDSALYLCASSFLGGPTNEKLFFGSGTQLSVL.

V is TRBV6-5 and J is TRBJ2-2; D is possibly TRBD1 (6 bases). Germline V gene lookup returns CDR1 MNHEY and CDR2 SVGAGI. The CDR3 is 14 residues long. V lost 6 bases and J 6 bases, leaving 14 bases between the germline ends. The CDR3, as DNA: TGTGCCAGCAGCACCCAACAGGGACCCGGGGAGCTGTTTTTT. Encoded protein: CASSTQQGPGELFF.

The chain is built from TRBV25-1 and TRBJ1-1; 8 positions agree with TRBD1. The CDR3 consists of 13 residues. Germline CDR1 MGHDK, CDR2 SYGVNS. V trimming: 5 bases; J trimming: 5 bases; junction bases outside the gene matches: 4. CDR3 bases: TGTGCCAGCAGTCGAACAGGGGGGACTGAAGCTTTCTTT. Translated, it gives CASSRTGGTEAFF.

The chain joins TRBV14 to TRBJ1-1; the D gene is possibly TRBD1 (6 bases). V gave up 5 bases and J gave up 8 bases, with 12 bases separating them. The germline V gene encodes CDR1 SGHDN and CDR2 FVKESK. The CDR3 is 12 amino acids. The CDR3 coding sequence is TGTGCCAGCAGCTCCAGACAGGAAGAAGCTTTCTTT. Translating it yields CASSSRQEEAFF.

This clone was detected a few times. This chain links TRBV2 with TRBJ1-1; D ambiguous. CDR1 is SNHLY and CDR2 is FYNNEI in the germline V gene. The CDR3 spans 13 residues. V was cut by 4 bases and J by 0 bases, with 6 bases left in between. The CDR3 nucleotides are TGTGCCAGCAGTGTCGAATTGAACACTGAAGCTTTCTTT. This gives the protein CASSVELNTEAFF.

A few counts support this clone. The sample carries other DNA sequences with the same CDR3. The CDR3 DNA reads as TGTGCCAGCAGCGTAGGTCCCACCGGGGAGCTGTTTTTT. Translated: CASSVGPTGELFF. The chain is built from TRBV9 and TRBJ2-2; D is ambiguous. The CDR3 is made up of 13 amino acids. Trimming stripped 0 bases from V and 4 bases from J, with 4 bases between. The germline V gene has CDR1 SGDLS and CDR2 YYNGEE.

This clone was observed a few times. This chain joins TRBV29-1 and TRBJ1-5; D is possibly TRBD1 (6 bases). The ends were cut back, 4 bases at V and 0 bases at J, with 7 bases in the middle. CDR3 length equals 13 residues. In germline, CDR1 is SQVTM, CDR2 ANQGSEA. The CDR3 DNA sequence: TGCAGCGTTGGACAGGCTAGCAATCAGCCCCAGCATTTT. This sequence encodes CSVGQASNQPQHF.

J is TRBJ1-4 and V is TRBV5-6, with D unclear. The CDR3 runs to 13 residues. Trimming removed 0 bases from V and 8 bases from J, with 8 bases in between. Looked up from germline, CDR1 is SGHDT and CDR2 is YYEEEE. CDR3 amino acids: CASSLGPIEKLFF. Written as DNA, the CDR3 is TGTGCCAGCAGCTTGGGGCCTATCGAAAAACTGTTTTTT.